The next 10 T cell receptor beta chains were all read from a single sample in a study of blood T cell repertoires in COVID-19. Libraries were prepared by immunoSEQ multiplex PCR; TCRdb keeps only in-frame clonotypes and omits some of them. The data contain approximately 270,000 clones, roughly 89% of them singletons. Sequenced material: peripheral blood. These receptors all come from a middle-aged man with acute or convalescent COVID-19.

This rearrangement joins TRBV19 to TRBJ2-1, with D possibly being TRBD1 (5 bases). Per germline, CDR1 LNHDA and CDR2 SQIVND (reference sequence). V shed 4 bases and J shed 9 bases, with 16 bases lying between them. The CDR3 is 14 amino acids. CDR3 in amino acids: CASSTFQGRTEQFF. The CDR3 bases are TGTGCCAGTAGTACCTTCCAGGGTCGTACTGAGCAGTTCTTC.

The chain combines TRBV3-1 (or the pseudogene TRBV3-2) with TRBJ2-4, with TRBD2 identical over 8 bases. CDR1 is LGHDT and CDR2 is YNNKEL in the germline V gene (reference sequence). The CDR3 loop spans 18 amino acids. Trimming took 1 base from V and 2 from J; bases not matched to a gene: 10. DNA for the CDR3: TGTGCCAGCAGCCAAGGGGGGAGCGGGGGTGGGACCAAAAACATTCAGTACTTC. This gives the protein CASSQGGSGGGTKNIQYF.

This chain links TRBV25-1 with TRBJ2-3; D might be TRBD1 (6 bases). This CDR3 is built from 15 residues. Germline values: CDR1 MGHDK, CDR2 SYGVNS. V shed 3 bases and J shed 5 bases, with 15 bases lying between them. The CDR3 DNA reads as TGTGCCAGCAGTGAGGCAGGGGAAGAGGTAGATACGCAGTATTTT. Translating gives CASSEAGEEVDTQYF.

The chain is built from TRBV6-5 and TRBJ1-5; no definite D call. CDR3 length: 14 residues. Germline assignment: CDR1 MNHEY and CDR2 SVGAGI. Trimming stripped 7 bases from V and 2 bases from J, with 12 bases between. The CDR3 protein is CASKADFGNQPQHF. The CDR3 coding sequence is TGTGCCAGCAAGGCAGACTTTGGCAATCAGCCCCAGCATTTT.

CDR3 loop: CASSPDSFYGYTF. The CDR3 coding sequence is TGTGCCAGCAGCCCAGACAGCTTCTATGGCTACACCTTC. The chain links TRBV7-9 to TRBJ1-2; maybe TRBD1 (5 bases). The germline V and J ends were trimmed by 5 bases and 4 bases, with 11 bases remaining between them. This CDR3 spans 13 amino acids. Germline V gene lookup returns CDR1 SEHNR and CDR2 FQNEAQ (reference sequence).

This clone was observed a single time. The chain has TRBV5-8 and TRBJ2-6, with D possibly TRBD2 on 6 matching bases. Trimming shortened V by 4 bases and J by 2 bases, and 7 bases separated the two germline ends. The CDR3 consists of 14 residues. CDR1 and CDR2 from the germline V gene are SGHTS and YDEGEE. For the CDR3, the DNA is TGTGCCAGCAGCCGCGGGGCTGGGGCCAACGTCCTGACTTTC. It is translated as CASSRGAGANVLTF.

The DNA for the CDR3 is TGTGCCTGGAGCAGGAGGGACAGGGGGACAGACGAGCAGTACTTC. This codes for CAWSRRDRGTDEQYF. This chain joins TRBV30 and TRBJ2-7, with 11 bases matching TRBD1. In germline, CDR1 is GTSNPN, CDR2 SVGIG (reference sequence). Trimming at V came to 3 bases and at J to 5 bases, leaving 9 bases not matched to a gene. The CDR3 runs 15 residues.

The chain has TRBV27 and TRBJ2-1, with 9 nucleotides matching TRBD1. The germline V gene encodes CDR1 MNHEY and CDR2 SMNVEV (reference sequence). Trimming at V came to 4 bases and at J to 4 bases, leaving 2 bases not matched to a gene. CDR3 length equals 14 residues. The CDR3 DNA is TGTGCCAGCAGTTGGACAGGGGTATACAATGAGCAGTTCTTC. This encodes CASSWTGVYNEQFF.

This clone has just a few counts. The gene calls are TRBV3-1 (or the pseudogene TRBV3-2) and TRBJ1-4; weak D call: TRBD1 (5 bases). The ends were cut back, 4 bases at V and 8 bases at J, with 14 bases in the middle. Per the germline V gene, CDR1 is LGHDT and CDR2 is YNNKEL (reference sequence). The CDR3 spans 14 residues. CDR3 in amino acids: CASSLIGQAEKLFF. The CDR3 region has the DNA TGTGCCAGCAGCCTGATTGGACAAGCGGAAAAACTGTTTTTT.

The chain has TRBV29-1 and TRBJ1-4; 7 positions match TRBD1. Per germline, CDR1 SQVTM and CDR2 ANQGSEA. Trimming took 2 bases from V and 6 from J; bases not matched to a gene: 3. CDR3 length: 13 residues. The CDR3 region has the DNA TGCAGCGTTGAAAGGGGGCAGGATGAAAAACTGTTTTTT. Translation: CSVERGQDEKLFF. Full variable domain (outside the CDR3, taken from reference TRBV29-1 and TRBJ1-4): SAVISQKPSRDICQRGTSLTIQCQVDSQVTMMFWYRQQPGQSLTLIATANQGSEATYESGFVIDKFPISRPNLTFSTLTVSNMSPEDSSIYLCSVERGQDEKLFFGSGTQLSVL.